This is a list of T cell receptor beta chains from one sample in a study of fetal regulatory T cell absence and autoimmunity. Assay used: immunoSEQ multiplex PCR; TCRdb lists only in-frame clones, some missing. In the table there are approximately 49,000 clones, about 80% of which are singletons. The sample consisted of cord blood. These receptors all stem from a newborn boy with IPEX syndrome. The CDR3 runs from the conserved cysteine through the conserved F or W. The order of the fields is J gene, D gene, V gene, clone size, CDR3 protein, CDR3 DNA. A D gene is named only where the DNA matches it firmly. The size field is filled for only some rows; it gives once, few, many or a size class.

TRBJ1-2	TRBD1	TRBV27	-	CASSLYRGHYGYTF	TGTGCCAGCAGTTTATACAGGGGGCACTATGGCTACACCTTC
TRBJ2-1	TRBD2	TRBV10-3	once	CASWGGDLYNEQFF	TGTGCCTCCTGGGGGGGGGACCTTTACAATGAGCAGTTCTTC
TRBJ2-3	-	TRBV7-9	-	CASSSPEGEPSTDTQYF	TGTGCCAGCAGCTCACCAGAGGGAGAGCCTAGCACAGATACGCAGTATTTT
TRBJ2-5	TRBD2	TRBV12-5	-	CASGLVRRGGPSQETQYF	TGTGCTAGTGGTTTGGTAAGACGCGGGGGACCCTCCCAAGAGACCCAGTACTTC
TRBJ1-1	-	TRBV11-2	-	CASSYPWTEAFF	TGTGCCAGCAGCTATCCTTGGACTGAAGCTTTCTTT
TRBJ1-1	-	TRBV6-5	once	CASRRGNTEAFF	TGTGCCAGCAGGAGGGGGAACACTGAAGCTTTCTTT
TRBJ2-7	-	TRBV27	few	CASSFGRKGEQYF	TGTGCCAGCAGTTTCGGCAGGAAGGGCGAGCAGTACTTC
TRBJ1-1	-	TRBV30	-	CAWSVPGTEAFF	TGTGCCTGGAGTGTACCAGGCACTGAAGCTTTCTTT
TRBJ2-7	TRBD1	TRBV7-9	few	CASSLGQGDEQYF	TGTGCCAGCAGCTTAGGACAGGGGGACGAGCAGTACTTC
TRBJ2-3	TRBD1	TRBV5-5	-	CASSLRQGLTDTQYF	TGTGCCAGCAGCTTGCGACAGGGGCTCACAGATACGCAGTATTTT
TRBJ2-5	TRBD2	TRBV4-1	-	CASSQGPSGGSQETQYF	TGCGCCAGCAGCCAAGGCCCTAGCGGGGGATCACAAGAGACCCAGTACTTC
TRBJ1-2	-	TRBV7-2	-	CASSLIGGGDGYTF	TGTGCCAGCAGCCTAATTGGCGGGGGGGATGGCTACACCTTC
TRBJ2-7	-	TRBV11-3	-	CASSQGRYGQYF	TGTGCCAGCAGCCAAGGGAGGTACGGGCAGTACTTC
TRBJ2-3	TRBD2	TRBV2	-	CASSETSGHTDTQYF	TGTGCCAGCAGTGAGACTAGCGGACACACAGATACGCAGTATTTT
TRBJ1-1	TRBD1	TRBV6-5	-	CASSSLGQGEAFF	TGTGCCAGCAGTTCCCTGGGACAGGGAGAGGCTTTCTTT
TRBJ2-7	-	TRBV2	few	CASSAASYEQYF	TGTGCCAGCAGTGCCGCCTCCTACGAGCAGTACTTC
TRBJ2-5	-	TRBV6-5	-	CASSYGGRETQYF	TGTGCCAGCAGTTACGGGGGACGAGAGACCCAGTACTTC
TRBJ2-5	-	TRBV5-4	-	CASSSLQGETQYF	TGTGCCAGCAGCTCTCTACAGGGAGAGACCCAGTACTTC
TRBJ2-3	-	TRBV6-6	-	CASSPGVSTSDTQYF	TGTGCCAGCAGCCCCGGGGTCTCAACTTCCGATACGCAGTATTTT
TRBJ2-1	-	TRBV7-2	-	CASSLVRDPRTYNEQFF	TGTGCCAGCAGCTTAGTAAGGGACCCCAGGACCTACAATGAGCAGTTCTTC
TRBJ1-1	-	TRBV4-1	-	CASSPYPRGAGSTEAFF	TGCGCCAGCAGCCCGTATCCGAGGGGCGCGGGTAGCACTGAAGCTTTCTTT
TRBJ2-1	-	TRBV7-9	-	CASSLGQTRTSGHEQFF	TGTGCCAGCAGCTTAGGCCAGACTAGGACGTCGGGACATGAGCAGTTCTTC
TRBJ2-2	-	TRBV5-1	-	CASSAEGLDTGELFF	TGCGCCAGCAGCGCGGAGGGACTTGACACCGGGGAGCTGTTTTTT
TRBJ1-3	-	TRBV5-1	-	CASSLGQSSGNTIYF	TGCGCCAGCAGCTTGGGACAATCCTCTGGAAACACCATATATTTT
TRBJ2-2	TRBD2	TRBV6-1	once	CASSAPGLMNTGELFF	TGTGCCAGCAGTGCCCCGGGACTAATGAACACCGGGGAGCTGTTTTTT
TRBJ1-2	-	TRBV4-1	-	CASSQVGRGGNYGYTF	TGCGCCAGCAGCCAAGTTGGGCGCGGGGGGAACTATGGCTACACCTTC
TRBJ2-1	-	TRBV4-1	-	CASSQDYAGLFYNEQFF	TGCGCCAGCAGCCAAGATTACGCGGGGCTCTTCTACAATGAGCAGTTCTTC
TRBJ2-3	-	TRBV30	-	CAWSFPTGSTDTQYF	TGTGCCTGGAGTTTCCCGACAGGCAGCACAGATACGCAGTATTTT
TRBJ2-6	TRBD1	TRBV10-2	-	CASSEDRASGANVLTF	TGCGCCAGCAGTGAGGACAGGGCCTCTGGGGCCAACGTCCTGACTTTC
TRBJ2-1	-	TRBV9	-	CASSAETSYNEQFF	TGTGCCAGCAGCGCCGAGACTAGCTACAATGAGCAGTTCTTC
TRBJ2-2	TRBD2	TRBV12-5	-	CASGLVLPLAGGPLGELFF	TGTGCTAGTGGTTTGGTACTCCCGCTAGCGGGGGGGCCCCTCGGGGAGCTGTTTTTT
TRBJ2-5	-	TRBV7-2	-	CASSLGRQETQYF	TGTGCCAGCAGCTTAGGGCGGCAAGAGACCCAGTACTTC
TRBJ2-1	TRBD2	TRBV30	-	CAWSLRGIGLAGEGGNEQFF	TGTGCCTGGAGTCTGAGGGGGATAGGACTAGCGGGAGAGGGAGGCAATGAGCAGTTCTTC
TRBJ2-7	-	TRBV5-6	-	CASSLGGGPPYEQYF	TGTGCCAGCAGCTTGGGAGGGGGGCCCCCCTACGAGCAGTACTTC
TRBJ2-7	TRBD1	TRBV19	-	CASSIPGQSSYEQYF	TGTGCCAGTAGTATCCCGGGACAGAGCTCCTACGAGCAGTACTTC
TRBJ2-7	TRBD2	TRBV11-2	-	CASSGLGLAGRLGEQYF	TGTGCCAGCAGCGGGCTGGGACTAGCGGGAAGGTTGGGCGAGCAGTACTTC
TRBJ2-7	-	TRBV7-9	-	CASSLSYEQYF	TGTGCCAGCAGCTTATCGTACGAGCAGTACTTC
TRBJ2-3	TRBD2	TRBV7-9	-	CASSTERGGWADTQYF	TGTGCCAGCAGCACCGAGCGGGGGGGCTGGGCAGATACGCAGTATTTT
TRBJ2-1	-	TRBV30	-	CAWTESSPSSYNEQFF	TGTGCCTGGACCGAATCGAGTCCGAGCTCCTACAATGAGCAGTTCTTC
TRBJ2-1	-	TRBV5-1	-	CASSLRPSTSYNEQFF	TGCGCCAGCAGCTTGAGACCTTCTACCTCCTACAATGAGCAGTTCTTC